The clone carrying this T cell receptor (beta chain) was recorded only once. The antigen remains unidentified. This sample was included in a study of tissue T cells after allogeneic stem cell transplantation. Background on the study: Patients with graft-versus-host disease had grafts: several unmodified, three CD34-selected and T-cell-depleted. Study results and caveats: Across patients, clones rarely overlapped, yet motif clusters were shared tissue-specifically. This small cohort was clinically heterogeneous, and sampling depth was a limitation.

Method: immunoSEQ multiplex PCR; TCRdb's copy keeps in-frame clones and lacks some. The sample holds roughly 3,100 clones, around two thirds seen once. After removal of 0 bases from V and 2 bases from J, the junction contained 7 bases not matched to a gene. CDR1 and CDR2 from the germline V gene are SGHAT and FQNNGV. This CDR3 spans 16 amino acids. This research-autopsy study prospectively enrolled adult allogeneic hematopoietic cell transplant recipients with steroid-refractory graft-versus-host disease. V is TRBV11-2 and J is TRBJ2-7, with 7 bases that match TRBD2. The TCR was taken from a male patient of 60 years or more with steroid-refractory graft-versus-host disease after an allogeneic stem cell transplant. Some T cells may be graft donor cells. This material consisted of descending colon tissue, taken at autopsy. CDR3 nucleotides: TGTGCCAGCAGCTTAGATCGGGGAGGGCAGGCCTACGAGCAGTACTTC. It translates to CASSLDRGGQAYEQYF. Complete variable domain (other parts from reference TRBV11-2 and TRBJ2-7): EAGVAQSPRYKIIEKRQSVAFWCNPISGHATLYWYQQILGQGPKLLIQFQNNGVVDDSQLPKDRFSAERLKGVDSTLKIQPAKLEDSAVYLCASSLDRGGQAYEQYFGPGTRLTVT.